These 9 T cell receptor beta chains were sequenced from one sample in a study of blood T cell repertoires in COVID-19. Produced via immunoSEQ multiplex PCR; TCRdb's table is partial and in-frame only. Among some 66,000 clones, roughly 88% were seen once, and the ten largest hold 1% to 1.5%. Source material: peripheral blood. The receptor set was obtained from a woman aged 55-69 years with acute or convalescent COVID-19.

The chain combines TRBV11-2 with TRBJ2-5; D might be TRBD2 (6 bases). V was cut by 1 base and J by 5 bases, with 11 bases left in between. CDR3 length: 14 residues. From germline, CDR1 is SGHAT and CDR2 FQNNGV. The chain's CDR3 is CASSLAAGSETQYF. CDR3 coding DNA: TGTGCCAGCAGCTTAGCCGCGGGGAGCGAGACCCAGTACTTC.

The chain is built from TRBV2 and TRBJ1-2, with D uncertain. Germline CDR1 is SNHLY and CDR2 is FYNNEI. The CDR3 sequence is 13 residues long. With 4 bases removed from V and 2 bases from J, the gap between germline ends came to 8 bases. CDR3 region: CASSVGRNYGYTF. DNA for the CDR3: TGTGCCAGCAGTGTAGGGAGAAACTATGGCTACACCTTC.

This clone appeared a single time. The chain employs TRBV4-1 and TRBJ1-6, with no clear D. CDR3 length equals 13 residues. The V gene lost 0 bases and the J gene lost 8 bases, with 5 bases spanning the gap. CDR1 and CDR2 from the germline V gene are MGHRA and YSYEKL. The chain's CDR3 is CASSQDLDSPLHF. As DNA, the CDR3 is TGCGCCAGCAGCCAAGATCTTGATTCACCCCTCCACTTT.

This chain links TRBV5-6 with TRBJ1-1; a weak D match, TRBD1 (5 bases). The CDR3 sequence is 11 residues long. The germline V and J ends were trimmed by 2 bases and 7 bases, with 6 bases remaining between them. Per germline, CDR1 SGHDT and CDR2 YYEEEE. The CDR3 DNA reads TGTGCCAGCAGCTTTGGACATGAAGCTTTCTTT. Amino acids: CASSFGHEAFF.

The rearrangement links TRBV9 to TRBJ2-1; 7 bases align to TRBD2. CDR1 and CDR2 from the germline V gene are SGDLS and YYNGEE. The CDR3 consists of 16 residues. With 1 base clipped from V and 1 base from J, the junction kept 5 bases outside the gene matches. CDR3 amino acids: CASSVTGGRSYNEQFF. CDR3 nucleotide sequence: TGTGCCAGCAGCGTAACGGGGGGTAGGTCCTACAATGAGCAGTTCTTC.

This rearrangement joins TRBV6-2 or TRBV6-3 to TRBJ2-7; TRBD2 aligns across 11 bases. Germline-derived CDR1 and CDR2 are MNHEY and SVGEGT. The CDR3 loop spans 15 amino acids. The J segment lost 5 bases and the V segment lost 2 bases, leaving 5 bases of the junction unmatched. The CDR3 coding sequence is TGTGCCAGCAGTTACCAACTAGCGGGAGCTGACGAGCAGTACGTC. Translation: CASSYQLAGADEQYV.

The genes are TRBV7-8 and TRBJ1-6; 9 bases map to TRBD1. After removal of 0 bases from V and 6 bases from J, the junction contained 0 bases not matched to a gene. The germline V gene has CDR1 SGHVS and CDR2 FQNEAQ. CDR3 size: 15 residues. In DNA form, the CDR3 reads TGTGCCAGCAGCTTAGCGGGACAGGGTAATTCACCCCTCCACTTT. It encodes CASSLAGQGNSPLHF.

This rearrangement joins TRBV19 to TRBJ1-5; TRBD1 might be the D (6 bases). Germline CDR1 is LNHDA and CDR2 is SQIVND (reference sequence). The CDR3 is made up of 15 amino acids. Trimming removed 7 bases at V and 0 bases at J, with 13 bases between. The CDR3 DNA is TGTGCCAGTAAGTCAGGGGACCTTAGCAATCAGCCCCAGCATTTT. Its translation: CASKSGDLSNQPQHF.

The chain links TRBV6-4 to TRBJ1-1; D remains ambiguous. V was clipped by 2 bases and J by 1 base, with 5 bases between them. The CDR3 extends over 13 amino acids. Germline values: CDR1 MRHNA, CDR2 SNTAGT. The CDR3 spells CASSDSWNTEAFF. CDR3 bases: TGTGCCAGCAGTGACAGCTGGAACACTGAAGCTTTCTTT.